These 7 T cell receptor beta chains were all obtained from the same sample, sequenced in a study of Ad26.COV2.S vaccination and SARS-CoV-2 variants. Only in-frame clones appear in the TCRdb table, and some are missing; sequencing was by immunoSEQ multiplex PCR. The sample includes 200,000 to 250,000 clones, 88% seen only once; the top ten take around a tenth. Stated treatment: roughly 20 received Ad26.COV2.S at low or high dose, single or two shots; 5 received placebo; per-sample allocation not given. The samples were gathered on day 63 after the first injection of vaccine or placebo. The source was peripheral blood, collected in a trial of Ad26.COV2.S vaccine versus placebo. The receptors stem from a person aged 18-60 years who received the Ad26.COV2.S COVID-19 vaccine or a placebo.

This clone was found once. J is TRBJ1-3 and V is TRBV19; weak D call: TRBD1 (5 bases). In germline, CDR1 is LNHDA, CDR2 SQIVND (reference sequence). The V end lost 0 bases, the J end lost 2 bases, and 11 bases lay between the germline ends. This CDR3 has 16 residues. The DNA for the CDR3 is TGTGCCAGTAGTATAGAAGGGGTGAAGGCTGGAAACACCATATATTTT. Protein: CASSIEGVKAGNTIYF. The entire variable domain, with the rest obtained from reference TRBV19 and TRBJ1-3, is as follows: DGGITQSPKYLFRKEGQNVTLSCEQNLNHDAMYWYRQDPGQGLRLIYYSQIVNDFQKGDIAEGYSVSREKKESFPLTVTSAQKNPTAFYLCASSIEGVKAGNTIYFGEGSWLTVV.

The V gene is TRBV6-1, the J gene TRBJ1-1; TRBD1 is a possible D gene (5 bases). Germline loops: CDR1 MNHNS, CDR2 SASEGT. This CDR3 spans 14 amino acids. The V end was cut by 2 bases, the J end by 4 bases, with 11 bases between. For the CDR3, the DNA is TGTGCCAGCAGTGAAACAGGCTGGAGCACTGAAGCTTTCTTT. Protein sequence: CASSETGWSTEAFF.

The chain uses TRBV9 and TRBJ1-1; no clear D gene. Trimming left V 0 bases short and J 0 bases short, with 6 bases between. The CDR3 extends over 14 amino acids. Germline assignment: CDR1 SGDLS and CDR2 YYNGEE. The CDR3 region has the DNA TGTGCCAGCAGCGTAGCCCACATGAACACTGAAGCTTTCTTT. Residues: CASSVAHMNTEAFF.

The chain employs TRBV20-1 and TRBJ1-2, with a possible D match to TRBD1 (5 bases). Trimming took 3 bases from V and 4 from J, leaving 12 bases between them. The CDR3 sequence is 13 residues long. Germline CDR1 reads DFQATT; CDR2 reads SNEGSKA (reference sequence). CDR3 DNA: TGCAGTGCTAGTCTCAGGGTCGGCTATGGCTACACCTTC. This translates into CSASLRVGYGYTF.

The CDR3: CASSPRTGPGEQFF. DNA of the CDR3: TGCGCCAGCAGCCCGCGGACAGGGCCGGGTGAGCAGTTCTTC. The rearrangement joins TRBV5-1 to TRBJ2-1; TRBD1 agrees at 8 bases. This CDR3 has 14 residues. The V gene end was trimmed by 4 bases and the J gene end by 9 bases; junction bases not matched to a gene: 9. CDR1 and CDR2 (germline): SGHRS, YFSETQ.

CDR3 in DNA: TGTGCCAGCAGCTTAGATTTTCGGGGTAAAAGAAACACCATATATTTT. Translation gives CASSLDFRGKRNTIYF. The chain employs TRBV7-2 and TRBJ1-3, with unresolved D. Germline loops: CDR1 SGHTA, CDR2 FQGNSA. CDR3 length equals 16 residues. V was pared by 1 base and J by 5 bases, with 15 bases between.

V and J are TRBV5-8 and TRBJ1-4, with 7 bases lining up with TRBD1. The ends lost 5 bases at V and 0 bases at J; junction bases unmatched: 4. The CDR3 loop spans 15 amino acids. CDR1 and CDR2 (germline): SGHTS, YDEGEE. CDR3 DNA sequence: TGTGCCAGCAGAATGGGACAGTCAACTAATGAAAAACTGTTTTTT. It encodes CASRMGQSTNEKLFF.